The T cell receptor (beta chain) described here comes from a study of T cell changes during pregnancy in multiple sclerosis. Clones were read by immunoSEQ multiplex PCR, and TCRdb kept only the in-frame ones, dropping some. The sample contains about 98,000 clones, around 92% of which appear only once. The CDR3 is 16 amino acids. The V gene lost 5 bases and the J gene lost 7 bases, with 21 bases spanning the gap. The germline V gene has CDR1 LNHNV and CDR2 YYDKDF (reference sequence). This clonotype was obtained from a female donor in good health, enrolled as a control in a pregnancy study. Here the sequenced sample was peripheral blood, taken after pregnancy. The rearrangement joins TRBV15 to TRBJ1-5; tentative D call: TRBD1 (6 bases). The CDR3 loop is CATSPPRDRLAQPQHF. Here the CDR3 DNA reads TGTGCCACCAGCCCCCCACGAGACAGGTTGGCACAGCCCCAGCATTTT.